Presented here are 24 T cell receptor beta chains from one specimen sequenced in a study of T cells and Merkel cell carcinoma outcomes (dated by TCRdb to 2019 to 2021). Libraries were constructed by the immunoSEQ multiplex PCR assay. As stored in TCRdb, this immuneACCESS dataset retains in-frame rearrangements with V and J assigned. A fraction of the clones does not appear; measured against another copy, unresolved V genes explain less than half of the discrepancy, and the remainder lacks a known reason. For this sample there are over 15,000 clones; 80% to 90% appear just once. Of the sample, 9% is held by the ten largest clones. Sample: tumor tissue from Merkel cell carcinoma. The receptors come from a human donor with Merkel cell carcinoma.

V is TRBV19 and J is TRBJ1-1; no clear D. The CDR3 sequence is 12 residues long. V lost 3 bases, J lost 8 bases, and 10 bases lay in between. CDR1 and CDR2 from the germline V gene are LNHDA and SQIVND (reference sequence). The DNA for the CDR3 is TGTGCCAGTAGTATGAAAGGATCCGAAGCTTTCTTT. It translates to CASSMKGSEAFF. The entire variable domain, with the rest obtained from reference TRBV19 and TRBJ1-1, is as follows: DGGITQSPKYLFRKEGQNVTLSCEQNLNHDAMYWYRQDPGQGLRLIYYSQIVNDFQKGDIAEGYSVSREKKESFPLTVTSAQKNPTAFYLCASSMKGSEAFFGQGTRLTVV.

CDR3 DNA: TGTGCCAGCAGTTTAACGACCAGCACTGAAGCTTTCTTT. Protein product: CASSLTTSTEAFF. The chain links TRBV27 to TRBJ1-1; D gene uncertain. Trimming cost V 2 bases and J 4 bases, with 8 bases left between them. Germline lookup yields CDR1 MNHEY and CDR2 SMNVEV (reference sequence). This CDR3 has 13 residues.

The chain couples TRBV15 to TRBJ2-2; 7 bases map to TRBD2. The CDR3 is 15 residues long. The junction had 14 bases not matched to a gene; V was cut back by 8 bases and J by 8 bases. The germline gives CDR1 LNHNV, CDR2 YYDKDF (reference sequence). The chain's CDR3 is CATSRSGMVVGELFF. The CDR3, as DNA: TGTGCCACCTCCCGGAGCGGGATGGTGGTTGGGGAGCTGTTTTTT.

The rearrangement links TRBV18 to TRBJ1-5; no reliable D call. CDR1 is KGHSH and CDR2 is LQKENI in the germline V gene. Between the trimmed V and J ends, which lost 8 bases and 6 bases, there was a span of 11 bases. The CDR3 totals 12 residues. The CDR3 protein is CASTTLGQPQHF. The CDR3 nucleotides read TGTGCCAGCACCACGTTGGGTCAGCCCCAGCATTTT.

This clone has only a few counts. The rearrangement uses TRBV2 and TRBJ2-7, with D perhaps matching TRBD2 (5 bases). V lost 4 bases and J lost 8, with 9 bases in between. The CDR3 totals 11 residues. CDR1 and CDR2 (germline): SNHLY, FYNNEI. The CDR3 bases are TGTGCCAGCAGTGTACTAGTTCAGCAGTACTTC. It codes for CASSVLVQQYF.

This clone was seen a single time. The V and J genes are TRBV18 and TRBJ2-3; possible D gene TRBD2, 7 bases. Trimming pared 6 bases from V and 4 bases from J, leaving 17 bases between. The CDR3 totals 15 residues. CDR1 and CDR2 (germline): KGHSH, LQKENI. CDR3 sequence reads: CASSGSQGGADTQYF. CDR3 DNA: TGTGCCAGCTCGGGGTCACAGGGAGGGGCAGATACGCAGTATTTT.

The V call is TRBV29-1, the J call TRBJ2-7, with 7 bases lining up with TRBD1. The CDR3 runs to 13 residues. With V trimmed by 6 bases and J by 1 base, 6 bases remained unmatched. Germline CDR1 SQVTM, CDR2 ANQGSEA. CDR3 DNA sequence: TGCAGCGTGACAGGGCCCTCATCCTACGAGCAGTACTTC. It codes for CSVTGPSSYEQYF.

The V and J genes are TRBV5-1 and TRBJ1-1; the D gene is possibly TRBD1 (5 bases). Trimming removed 4 bases at V and 0 bases at J, with 19 bases between. The CDR3 loop spans 17 amino acids. Germline CDR1 is SGHRS and CDR2 is YFSETQ. The CDR3 region is CASSPSLQRGMNTEAFF. As DNA, the CDR3 is TGCGCCAGCAGCCCCAGTTTACAGAGGGGTATGAACACTGAAGCTTTCTTT.

The chain links TRBV7-8 to TRBJ2-5, with D perhaps assigned TRBD1 or TRBD2 (5 bases each). The germline V gene has CDR1 SGHVS and CDR2 FQNEAQ. The CDR3 contains 14 residues. Trimming left V 2 bases short and J 1 base short, with 8 bases between. Here the CDR3 reads CASSLRDGQETQYF. CDR3 DNA sequence: TGTGCCAGCAGCTTACGGGACGGCCAAGAGACCCAGTACTTC.

The J gene is TRBJ1-1, the V gene TRBV5-1; D unclear. Germline V gene data show CDR1 as SGHRS and CDR2 as YFSETQ. Trimming pared 1 base from V and 4 bases from J, leaving 11 bases between. The CDR3 consists of 14 residues. The CDR3: CASSLSGLGTEAFF. CDR3 sequence (DNA): TGCGCCAGCAGCTTGTCCGGATTGGGCACTGAAGCTTTCTTT.

The chain has TRBV9 and TRBJ1-4, with unresolved D. CDR3 length equals 16 residues. The V end lost 4 bases, the J end lost 0 bases, and 13 bases lay between the germline ends. The germline CDR1 and CDR2 sequences are SGDLS and YYNGEE. CDR3 nucleotide sequence: TGTGCCAGCAGCCCGTACCACGGGTCAACTAATGAAAAACTGTTTTTT. This encodes CASSPYHGSTNEKLFF.

In its sample, this clone was seen once. V is TRBV19 and J is TRBJ2-1, with TRBD1 as a possible D gene (5 bases). V was clipped by 4 bases and J by 6 bases, with 16 bases between them. Germline V gene data show CDR1 as LNHDA and CDR2 as SQIVND (reference sequence). The CDR3 spans 15 residues. As DNA, the CDR3 is TGTGCCAGTAGTAGGCCAGCAGGGATACGCAATGAGCAGTTCTTC. Encoded protein: CASSRPAGIRNEQFF.

This chain uses TRBV30 with TRBJ1-1, with a possible D match to TRBD1 (5 bases). The CDR3 consists of 12 residues. Trimming cost V 0 bases and J 6 bases, with 8 bases left between them. The germline V gene has CDR1 GTSNPN and CDR2 SVGIG (reference sequence). The DNA for the CDR3 is TGTGCCTGGAGTGTACGAGGGGCTGAAGCTTTCTTT. Protein: CAWSVRGAEAFF.

The J gene is TRBJ2-1, the V gene TRBV25-1; D is uncertain. Germline loops: CDR1 MGHDK, CDR2 SYGVNS. The CDR3 is 11 amino acids. Deletions cut 5 bases from V and 9 bases from J, with 8 bases between. Written as DNA, the CDR3 is TGTGCCAGCAGTAGAAGCAGTGAGCAGTTCTTC. Protein sequence: CASSRSSEQFF.

Of note for this clone: Compared with germline, one end of the junction differs, possibly owing to a read error. The gene calls are TRBV5-1 and TRBJ2-2, with D possibly matching TRBD2 (5 bases). Germline CDR1 SGHRS, CDR2 YFSETQ. The CDR3 is 15 amino acids. The CDR3 is CASSPETGNTGKLFF. CDR3 nucleotide sequence: TGCGCCAGCAGCCCGGAGACTGGGAACACCGGGAAGCTGTTTTTT.

This rearrangement joins TRBV9 to TRBJ1-1; TRBD1 aligns across 8 bases. CDR1 and CDR2 (germline): SGDLS, YYNGEE. CDR3 length: 15 residues. V lost 4 bases to trimming and J lost 4 bases; unmatched junction nucleotides: 9. Here the CDR3 reads CASSLGDRLSTEAFF. CDR3 sequence (DNA): TGTGCCAGCAGCCTAGGGGACAGGTTGAGCACTGAAGCTTTCTTT.

This chain connects TRBV5-6 to TRBJ2-1; tentatively, D is TRBD2 (6 bases). The V and J ends lost 1 base and 12 bases respectively, with 17 bases between them. The germline CDR1 and CDR2 sequences are SGHDT and YYEEEE. This CDR3 is built from 14 residues. The CDR3 nucleotides are TGTGCCAGCAGCTTGTCCGGAGGGCTGGCTGGGCAGTTCTTC. Translation: CASSLSGGLAGQFF.

This clone was seen only once. This chain links TRBV18 with TRBJ1-1, with D tentatively TRBD1 (5 bases). Trimming removed 2 bases from V and 2 bases from J, with 12 bases in between. The V gene's germline CDR1 is KGHSH and CDR2 LQKENI. There are 15 residues in the CDR3. The CDR3 loop reads CASSPGGQRNTEAFF. In nucleotides, the CDR3 is TGTGCCAGCTCACCAGGAGGACAAAGAAACACTGAAGCTTTCTTT.

In this sample, this clone turned up a few times. The chain couples TRBV4-1 to TRBJ1-1; possible D gene TRBD1, 5 bases. V was clipped by 1 base and J by 4 bases, with 13 bases between them. This CDR3 is built from 15 residues. CDR1 is MGHRA and CDR2 is YSYEKL in the germline V gene. The CDR3 DNA follows: TGCGCCAGCAGCCAAGCAGCGGCGGGGGGCACTGAAGCTTTCTTT. This sequence encodes CASSQAAAGGTEAFF.

The chain couples TRBV9 to TRBJ2-3; TRBD2 matches 9 bases. The V and J ends lost 0 bases and 6 bases, in that order; junction bases with no gene match: 8. The V gene's germline CDR1 is SGDLS and CDR2 YYNGEE. The length of the CDR3 is 16 residues. The CDR3 region is CASSVGASGVMDTQYF. For the CDR3, the DNA is TGTGCCAGCAGCGTAGGGGCTAGCGGGGTAATGGATACGCAGTATTTT.

The chain carries TRBV9 and TRBJ2-1, with D perhaps TRBD2 (5 bases). V lost 4 bases to trimming and J lost 8 bases, with 22 bases between them. The length of the CDR3 is 16 residues. Germline V lookup: CDR1 SGDLS, CDR2 YYNGEE. The CDR3 DNA follows: TGTGCCAGCAGCTCTCACTGGCGGACGGACTTGGATGAGCAGTTCTTC. It translates to CASSSHWRTDLDEQFF.

The V and J genes are TRBV10-3 and TRBJ2-1; unclear D gene. V lost 4 bases and J 4 bases, leaving 8 bases between the germline ends. Per the germline V gene, CDR1 is ENHRY and CDR2 is SYGVKD. The CDR3 is 13 amino acids. In DNA form, the CDR3 reads TGTGCCATCAGTGGCGACACGTACAATGAGCAGTTCTTC. As protein: CAISGDTYNEQFF.

The chain uses TRBV30 and TRBJ1-1, with no clear D. V lost 3 bases, J lost 5 bases, and 10 bases lay in between. This CDR3 is built from 12 residues. Germline CDR1 reads GTSNPN; CDR2 reads SVGIG (reference sequence). CDR3 residues: CAWRRSGTEAFF. The CDR3, as DNA: TGTGCCTGGAGGCGGTCCGGGACTGAAGCTTTCTTT. The full variable domain, in which reference TRBV30 and TRBJ1-1 provide the parts outside the CDR3, is SQTIHQWPATLVQPVGSPLSLECTVEGTSNPNLYWYRQAAGRGLQLLFYSVGIGQISSEVPQNLSASRPQDRQFILSSKKLLLSDSGFYLCAWRRSGTEAFFGQGTRLTVV.

This clone was found once. V is TRBV30 and J is TRBJ1-1; D call uncertain. CDR1 is GTSNPN and CDR2 is SVGIG in the germline V gene (reference sequence). The CDR3 runs to 12 residues. The V and J ends lost 0 bases and 0 bases respectively, with 2 bases between them. The DNA for the CDR3 is TGTGCCTGGAGTGTACTGAACACTGAAGCTTTCTTT. This sequence encodes CAWSVLNTEAFF.